This T cell receptor (beta chain) was captured in a study of cytomegalovirus exposure and HLA in healthy donors. Notes on the study in general: What was likely a sequencing artifact was a cluster of highly shared sequence variants.

The CDR3 runs 19 residues. The junction had 17 bases not matched to a gene; V was cut back by 5 bases and J by 0 bases. The germline gives CDR1 SGHRS, CDR2 YFSETQ. PCR primers comprised 60 Vbeta and 13 Jbeta primers. TCRdb's table, derived via immunoSEQ multiplex PCR, lists solely in-frame clones and lacks some. The table has approximately 32,000 clones, approximately 76% seen once; the top ten hold 7% to 10%. For this clone: Its antigen is currently unknown.

The V and J genes are TRBV5-1 and TRBJ1-1; TRBD1 matches 9 bases. The sample comprised PBMCs. This TCR came from a woman in her 30s in good health and CMV-seropositive. DNA of the CDR3: TGCGCCAGCAGTCAGACCGGGACAGGGTCTGTTCTGGTGAACACTGAAGCTTTCTTT. Translation gives CASSQTGTGSVLVNTEAFF.